Listed below are T cell receptor beta chains from one sample, sequenced in a study of blood T cell repertoires in COVID-19. The method was immunoSEQ multiplex PCR; TCRdb's version includes in-frame clones alone and lacks a portion of them. The sample holds 25,000 to 30,000 clones; 90% to 95% are singletons and the top ten take 0.83%. Sequenced material: peripheral blood. The receptors stem from a woman in her seventies with COVID-19, enrolled during active disease. The CDR3 runs from the conserved cysteine through the conserved F or W. D genes are given only for firm matches. Clone size is not always given. Where it is, it says once, few, many or a class for expanded clones.

V: TRBV7-9; J: TRBJ1-2; size: NA; D: TRBD1; CDR3: CASSFGTGDYGYTF; DNA: TGTGCCAGCAGCTTCGGGACAGGAGACTATGGCTACACCTTC
V: TRBV30; J: TRBJ1-1; size: NA; D: NA; CDR3: CAWSEGLGGTEAFF; DNA: TGTGCCTGGAGTGAGGGACTGGGGGGCACTGAAGCTTTCTTT
V: TRBV28; J: TRBJ1-2; size: NA; D: NA; CDR3: CASSGQLSYGYTF; DNA: TGTGCCAGCAGTGGGCAGCTTTCCTATGGCTACACCTTC
V: TRBV6-6; J: TRBJ2-5; size: NA; D: TRBD1; CDR3: CASRLLGQGAGETQYF; DNA: TGTGCCAGCAGACTACTTGGACAGGGGGCGGGAGAGACCCAGTACTTC
V: TRBV7-8; J: TRBJ2-3; size: once; D: NA; CDR3: CASSLRNSYTDTQYF; DNA: TGTGCCAGCAGCTTAAGGAACAGTTACACAGATACGCAGTATTTT
V: TRBV6-2/TRBV6-3; J: TRBJ2-1; size: NA; D: NA; CDR3: CASSYLTRLRNPRMENNEQFF; DNA: TGTGCCAGCAGTTATTTGACACGTCTCAGGAATCCCCGAATGGAAAACAATGAGCAGTTCTTC
V: TRBV5-1; J: TRBJ1-5; size: NA; D: NA; CDR3: CASSPGFNQPQHF; DNA: TGCGCCAGCAGCCCAGGTTTCAATCAGCCCCAGCATTTT
V: TRBV28; J: TRBJ1-1; size: NA; D: TRBD1; CDR3: CASSFPGQEDTEAFF; DNA: TGTGCCAGCAGTTTCCCGGGACAGGAGGACACTGAAGCTTTCTTT
V: TRBV19; J: TRBJ2-1; size: NA; D: TRBD1; CDR3: CASSTGATGGPYNEQFF; DNA: TGTGCCAGTAGTACCGGGGCAACAGGGGGGCCCTACAATGAGCAGTTCTTC
V: TRBV28; J: TRBJ2-1; size: NA; D: NA; CDR3: CASASQATSSYNEQFF; DNA: TGTGCCAGCGCCAGCCAGGCGACAAGCTCCTACAATGAGCAGTTCTTC
V: TRBV7-2; J: TRBJ1-2; size: NA; D: NA; CDR3: CASSLGRTSTYGYTF; DNA: TGTGCCAGCAGCTTAGGGCGGACATCAACTTATGGCTACACCTTC
V: TRBV19; J: TRBJ2-5; size: NA; D: NA; CDR3: CASSRVVRETQYF; DNA: TGTGCCAGTAGTCGGGTTGTCCGAGAGACCCAGTACTTC
V: TRBV6-1; J: TRBJ2-5; size: NA; D: TRBD1; CDR3: CASSELGSRGQETQYF; DNA: TGTGCCAGCAGTGAATTGGGGAGCAGGGGGCAAGAGACCCAGTACTTC
V: TRBV18; J: TRBJ1-5; size: NA; D: TRBD1; CDR3: CASSPAGQTIQPQHF; DNA: TGTGCCAGCTCACCAGCGGGACAGACAATTCAGCCCCAGCATTTT
V: TRBV5-1; J: TRBJ2-5; size: NA; D: TRBD2; CDR3: CASSLILAGPGETQYF; DNA: TGCGCCAGCAGCTTGATACTAGCGGGGCCGGGGGAGACCCAGTACTTC
V: TRBV4-3; J: TRBJ2-2; size: NA; D: NA; CDR3: CASSQGLGNTGELFF; DNA: TGCGCCAGCAGCCAAGGACTAGGGAACACCGGGGAGCTGTTTTTT
V: TRBV25-1; J: TRBJ1-2; size: NA; D: NA; CDR3: CASSERGSRVGGYTF; DNA: TGTGCCAGCAGTGAGAGAGGGAGCCGGGTTGGAGGCTACACCTTC
V: TRBV7-8; J: TRBJ2-7; size: NA; D: TRBD1; CDR3: CASSFVQGASYEQYF; DNA: TGTGCCAGCAGCTTTGTTCAGGGGGCTTCCTACGAGCAGTACTTC
V: TRBV6-5; J: TRBJ2-7; size: NA; D: TRBD1; CDR3: CASSYRPWTGSYEQYF; DNA: TGTGCCAGCAGTTACCGTCCGTGGACAGGATCCTACGAGCAGTACTTC
V: TRBV4-2; J: TRBJ1-5; size: NA; D: NA; CDR3: CASSQEQGGQPQHF; DNA: TGTGCCAGCAGCCAAGAGCAGGGAGGTCAGCCCCAGCATTTT
V: TRBV7-8; J: TRBJ1-4; size: NA; D: NA; CDR3: CASSLEAGVKLFF; DNA: TGTGCCAGCAGCTTAGAAGCGGGAGTAAAACTGTTTTTT
V: TRBV4-1; J: TRBJ2-7; size: NA; D: NA; CDR3: CASSQVWTSYEQYF; DNA: TGCGCCAGCAGCCAAGTCTGGACATCCTACGAGCAGTACTTC
V: TRBV6-5; J: TRBJ2-5; size: NA; D: TRBD2; CDR3: CASKTSGRSETQYF; DNA: TGTGCCAGCAAGACTAGCGGGAGGTCAGAGACCCAGTACTTC
V: TRBV20-1; J: TRBJ2-3; size: NA; D: TRBD2; CDR3: CSAAGGDTQYF; DNA: TGCAGTGCTGCGGGAGGAGATACGCAGTATTTT
V: TRBV30; J: TRBJ1-1; size: NA; D: NA; CDR3: CAWRVNRDTEAFF; DNA: TGTGCCTGGAGGGTGAACAGGGACACTGAAGCTTTCTTT
V: TRBV10-2; J: TRBJ2-7; size: NA; D: TRBD1; CDR3: CASSEGTVNYEQYF; DNA: TGCGCCAGCAGTGAAGGGACAGTAAACTACGAGCAGTACTTC
V: TRBV5-4; J: TRBJ2-3; size: NA; D: TRBD2; CDR3: CASSTGTSGVTDTQYF; DNA: TGTGCCAGCAGCACCGGGACTAGCGGGGTCACAGATACGCAGTATTTT
V: TRBV9; J: TRBJ2-2; size: NA; D: TRBD2; CDR3: CASSPRGGLATNTGELFF; DNA: TGTGCCAGCAGCCCCCGTGGGGGACTAGCGACGAACACCGGGGAGCTGTTTTTT